These T cell receptor beta chains were read from a single sample in a study of blood T cell repertoires in COVID-19. Profiling relied on immunoSEQ multiplex PCR, and the TCRdb table lists in-frame clones only, not all of them. The repertoire holds some 140,000 clones, just under 85% seen once, with about 13% in the top ten. Input material: peripheral blood. The receptors derive from a human donor in a cohort sampled during active COVID-19. CDR3s include the opening cysteine and the closing phenylalanine or tryptophan. A D gene is named only where the DNA matches it firmly. Size is stated for part of the rows, as once, few or many counts, or as a class when the clone is expanded.

V gene: TRBV12-5
clone size: NA
D gene: TRBD2
J gene: TRBJ2-1
CDR3 DNA: TGTGCTAGTGGTTTGGAATATCGGGGGGTGGTGTTCTTC
CDR3 protein: CASGLEYRGVVFF

V gene: TRBV6-1
clone size: once
D gene: TRBD1
J gene: TRBJ2-1
CDR3 DNA: TGTGCCAGCAGTGCCCCCCGGACAGGGAAACACTACAATGAGCAGTTCTTC
CDR3 protein: CASSAPRTGKHYNEQFF

V gene: TRBV19
clone size: NA
D gene: TRBD1
J gene: TRBJ1-2
CDR3 DNA: TGTGCCAGTACCACAGGGGGCACTCTTTTTGGTGGCTACACCTTC
CDR3 protein: CASTTGGTLFGGYTF

V gene: TRBV19
clone size: NA
D gene: TRBD1
J gene: TRBJ1-2
CDR3 DNA: TGTGCCAGTAGTCGGGACAGGGGCAACTATGGCTACACCTTC
CDR3 protein: CASSRDRGNYGYTF

V gene: TRBV6-1
clone size: NA
D gene: TRBD1
J gene: TRBJ1-5
CDR3 DNA: TGTGCCAGCAGTGAACTGACAGGGAATCAGCCCCAGCATTTT
CDR3 protein: CASSELTGNQPQHF

V gene: TRBV5-6
clone size: NA
D gene: TRBD1
J gene: TRBJ2-7
CDR3 DNA: TGTGCCAGCAGCTGGGGACAGGGATCAGGATACGAGCAGTACTTC
CDR3 protein: CASSWGQGSGYEQYF

V gene: TRBV3-1/TRBV3-2
clone size: once
D gene: TRBD2
J gene: TRBJ2-5
CDR3 DNA: TGTGCCAGCAGCCAAGAGGGGACTAGCACAGAGACCCAGTACTTC
CDR3 protein: CASSQEGTSTETQYF

V gene: TRBV4-1
clone size: NA
D gene: NA
J gene: TRBJ2-4
CDR3 DNA: TGCGCCAGCAGCCAAGATTTAAGCAGGACATCAGGCAAAAACATTCAGTACTTC
CDR3 protein: CASSQDLSRTSGKNIQYF

V gene: TRBV4-1
clone size: NA
D gene: NA
J gene: TRBJ2-7
CDR3 DNA: TGCGCCAGCAGCCGTCAAACAGGGAGTATCTACGAGCAGTACTTC
CDR3 protein: CASSRQTGSIYEQYF

V gene: TRBV7-9
clone size: NA
D gene: TRBD1
J gene: TRBJ1-2
CDR3 DNA: TGTGCCAGCAGCCCCCAGGGGGGACCTAACTATGGCTACACCTTC
CDR3 protein: CASSPQGGPNYGYTF

V gene: TRBV4-2
clone size: once
D gene: TRBD2
J gene: TRBJ2-1
CDR3 DNA: TGTGCCAGCAGCCAACCCTTACGCGGGGGGGGGTCCTACAATGAGCAGTTCTTC
CDR3 protein: CASSQPLRGGGSYNEQFF

V gene: TRBV29-1
clone size: NA
D gene: NA
J gene: TRBJ1-5
CDR3 DNA: TGCAGCGTTAGGCAGGGGAATCAGCCCCAGCATTTT
CDR3 protein: CSVRQGNQPQHF

V gene: TRBV7-2
clone size: NA
D gene: TRBD1
J gene: TRBJ1-5
CDR3 DNA: TGTGCCAGCAGCTCAGGGGGAAATCAGCCCCAGCATTTT
CDR3 protein: CASSSGGNQPQHF

V gene: TRBV15
clone size: NA
D gene: NA
J gene: TRBJ2-3
CDR3 DNA: TGTGCCACCAGCAGAGAGGAGGGGCAGGTCTTTTTT
CDR3 protein: CATSREEGQVFF

V gene: TRBV2
clone size: NA
D gene: NA
J gene: TRBJ1-1
CDR3 DNA: TGTGCCAGCAGTGATCAGGGGAGGGCTGAAGCTTTCTTT
CDR3 protein: CASSDQGRAEAFF

V gene: TRBV12-2
clone size: NA
D gene: NA
J gene: TRBJ2-1
CDR3 DNA: TGTGCAAGTCGCTTAGCTCACACCCCGGGCTCGGGGGGGCCAGTTGAGCAGTTCTTC
CDR3 protein: CASRLAHTPGSGGPVEQFF

V gene: TRBV30
clone size: NA
D gene: TRBD1
J gene: TRBJ2-7
CDR3 DNA: TGTGCCTGGAGTTTGGACAGGGGCTGGACGGTGCAGTACTTC
CDR3 protein: CAWSLDRGWTVQYF

V gene: TRBV15
clone size: once
D gene: NA
J gene: TRBJ2-2
CDR3 DNA: TGTGCCACCAGCAGAGATTGGTCACGGTCCGATTTTTCCACCGGGGAGCTGTTTTTT
CDR3 protein: CATSRDWSRSDFSTGELFF

V gene: TRBV5-4
clone size: NA
D gene: NA
J gene: TRBJ1-4
CDR3 DNA: TGTGCCAGCAGCTTGGGCGGTGATGATGAAAAACTGTTTTTT
CDR3 protein: CASSLGGDDEKLFF

V gene: TRBV5-5
clone size: few
D gene: TRBD1
J gene: TRBJ2-2
CDR3 DNA: TGTGCCAGCAGAACTCCGGGACAGGGAGAATCCGGGGAGCTGTTTTTT
CDR3 protein: CASRTPGQGESGELFF

V gene: TRBV29-1
clone size: NA
D gene: TRBD1
J gene: TRBJ1-2
CDR3 DNA: TGCAGCGGCCAAGGGGGCGCTAACGGCTACACCTTC
CDR3 protein: CSGQGGANGYTF

V gene: TRBV5-1
clone size: NA
D gene: TRBD2
J gene: TRBJ2-1
CDR3 DNA: TGCGCCAGCAGCTCGCTACTAGCGTCAGTTTCCAGCTCCTACAATGAGCAGTTCTTC
CDR3 protein: CASSSLLASVSSSYNEQFF

V gene: TRBV7-6
clone size: NA
D gene: NA
J gene: TRBJ2-5
CDR3 DNA: TGTGCCAGCAGCCCCCGGGGCAGGGGACAAGAGACCCAGTACTTC
CDR3 protein: CASSPRGRGQETQYF

V gene: TRBV7-9
clone size: few
D gene: NA
J gene: TRBJ2-7
CDR3 DNA: TGTGCCAGCAGCTTAGCATACGGGGATTTAGGCGAGCAGTACTTC
CDR3 protein: CASSLAYGDLGEQYF

V gene: TRBV30
clone size: NA
D gene: NA
J gene: TRBJ1-1
CDR3 DNA: TGTGCCTGGTGTACAGGCTGGAACACTGAAGCTTTCTTT
CDR3 protein: CAWCTGWNTEAFF

V gene: TRBV3-1/TRBV3-2
clone size: NA
D gene: NA
J gene: TRBJ1-6
CDR3 DNA: TGTGCCAGCAGTCCCCGGTATAATTCACCCCTCCACTTT
CDR3 protein: CASSPRYNSPLHF

V gene: TRBV6-5
clone size: NA
D gene: NA
J gene: TRBJ1-1
CDR3 DNA: TGTGCCAGCAGTAGCTTGCGGAACACTGAAGCTTTCTTT
CDR3 protein: CASSSLRNTEAFF

V gene: TRBV7-9
clone size: NA
D gene: TRBD1
J gene: TRBJ2-1
CDR3 DNA: TGTGCCAGCAGCGTTTCGCCGGGACAGGGGGCTTGGGAGCAGTTCTTC
CDR3 protein: CASSVSPGQGAWEQFF

V gene: TRBV5-6
clone size: NA
D gene: TRBD1
J gene: TRBJ1-6
CDR3 DNA: TGTGCCAGCAGCTTGGGACAGGGAAGTCGGCCACCCCTCCACTTT
CDR3 protein: CASSLGQGSRPPLHF

V gene: TRBV5-1
clone size: NA
D gene: NA
J gene: TRBJ2-3
CDR3 DNA: TGCGCCAGCAGCTTCTCGAGGTCAGATACGCAGTATTTT
CDR3 protein: CASSFSRSDTQYF

V gene: TRBV9
clone size: NA
D gene: NA
J gene: TRBJ1-3
CDR3 DNA: TGTGCCAGCAGCGTAGCGGGGAACTCTGGAAACACCATATATTTT
CDR3 protein: CASSVAGNSGNTIYF

V gene: TRBV4-1
clone size: NA
D gene: NA
J gene: TRBJ1-1
CDR3 DNA: TGCGCCAGCAGCCAAGAAACGAGGGACACTGAAGCTTTCTTT
CDR3 protein: CASSQETRDTEAFF

V gene: TRBV5-1
clone size: NA
D gene: NA
J gene: TRBJ2-3
CDR3 DNA: TGCGCCAGCAGCCTAGGGACAACCAGCACAGATACGCAGTATTTT
CDR3 protein: CASSLGTTSTDTQYF

V gene: TRBV19
clone size: NA
D gene: NA
J gene: TRBJ1-6
CDR3 DNA: TGTGCCAGTAGTGTCGCGGGCCTTCCTAATTCACCCCTCCACTTT
CDR3 protein: CASSVAGLPNSPLHF

V gene: TRBV3-1/TRBV3-2
clone size: once
D gene: TRBD1
J gene: TRBJ1-2
CDR3 DNA: TGTGCCAGCAGCCAAGAGGGACAGGCGACAAATTATGGCTACACCTTC
CDR3 protein: CASSQEGQATNYGYTF

V gene: TRBV21-1
clone size: once
D gene: NA
J gene: TRBJ1-1
CDR3 DNA: TGTGCCAGCAGCAAAGCGGAGGAGACAGGGGGCTCTGAAGCTTTCTTT
CDR3 protein: CASSKAEETGGSEAFF

V gene: TRBV29-1
clone size: NA
D gene: TRBD2
J gene: TRBJ2-7
CDR3 DNA: TGCAGCGTTGAAGAGCCCACTAGCGGGGGGCCCTCCTACGAGCAGTACTTC
CDR3 protein: CSVEEPTSGGPSYEQYF